This T cell receptor (beta chain) stems from a study of blood T cell repertoires in COVID-19. Generated by immunoSEQ multiplex PCR, the TCRdb table keeps only in-frame clones and is missing some. This table holds about 130,000 clones, approximately 82% found once. V lost 6 bases, J lost 3 bases, and 4 bases stayed unmatched. Germline assignment: CDR1 SNHLY and CDR2 FYNNEI. This CDR3 comprises 13 residues. The TCR originated in a man between 35 and 55 years old with active or convalescent COVID-19. The specimen sequenced was peripheral blood. The chain is built from TRBV2 and TRBJ1-2; TRBD1 matches 7 bases. The CDR3 loop reads CASRDRKDYGYTF. In nucleotides, the CDR3 is TGTGCCAGCAGGGACAGGAAGGACTATGGCTACACCTTC.